The 26 T cell receptor beta chains listed next were all sequenced from one sample in a study of blood T cells in healthy people across ages. Then a second PCR, running roughly 7 to 11 cycles, was carried out with a sample-barcoded 5' primer and a J-beta primer mix. TCRdb redid the calling of the 5' RACE reads with MiXCR, one entry per CDR3 protein. This table has hundreds of thousands of distinct CDR3 sequences, about 34% appearing once. The specimen was blood. The source is an elderly woman in good health.

The sample holds many counts of this clonotype. The V gene is TRBV6-2 or TRBV6-3, the J gene TRBJ2-1; 10 nucleotides match TRBD1. Germline CDR1 is MNHEY and CDR2 is SVGEGT. J gave up 3 bases and V 6 bases, and 5 bases lay outside the gene matches. The CDR3 length is 15 residues. Here the CDR3 reads CASSRQGASYNEQFF. In DNA form, the CDR3 reads TGTGCCAGCAGCCGACAGGGGGCAAGCTACAATGAGCAGTTCTTC.

In its sample, this clonotype was seen many times. The V and J genes are TRBV20-1 and TRBJ2-3, with 9 positions matching TRBD2. This CDR3 comprises 13 residues. Germline CDR1 is DFQATT and CDR2 is SNEGSKA (reference sequence). After removal of 6 bases from V and 6 bases from J, the junction contained 7 bases not matched to a gene. CDR3 in amino acids: CSAFSGGGDTQYF. The CDR3 nucleotides read TGCAGTGCCTTTAGCGGGGGAGGGGATACGCAGTATTTT.

On this clonotype: A much bigger clone sits one base away, suggesting this may be a read error. Here the CDR3 reads CASRYSTLPNEQFF. DNA of the CDR3: TGTGCCAGCAGGTACTCGACCCTGCCCAATGAGCAGTTCTTC. The chain is built from TRBV6-6 and TRBJ2-1; D unclear. This CDR3 spans 14 amino acids. Germline V CDR1 and CDR2: MNHNY, SVGAGI (reference sequence).

A note on this clonotype: One end of the junction is discordant with germline, which a read error may explain. This rearrangement joins TRBV10-3 to TRBJ1-2, with a weak D call TRBD1 (5 bases). Germline-derived CDR1 and CDR2 are ENHRY and SYGVKD. The CDR3 covers 14 residues. The CDR3 loop is CAIRGVAGDYGYTF. The DNA for the CDR3 is TGTGCCATCCGGGGGGTGGCGGGGGACTATGGTTACACCTTC.

The rearrangement uses TRBV30 and TRBJ1-6; TRBD1 aligns across 7 bases. Germline V gene lookup returns CDR1 GTSNPN and CDR2 SVGIG (reference sequence). V lost 3 bases, J lost 9 bases, and 8 bases stayed unmatched. The CDR3 runs to 14 residues. The CDR3 protein is CAWRNTGVGSPLHF. CDR3 in DNA: TGTGCCTGGAGGAATACAGGGGTCGGTTCACCCCTCCACTTT.

The table lists this clonotype with many counts. The chain joins TRBV25-1 to TRBJ1-5, with TRBD1 matching over 9 bases. The ends lost 4 bases at V and 6 bases at J; junction bases unmatched: 1. The germline gives CDR1 MGHDK, CDR2 SYGVNS. The CDR3 loop spans 13 amino acids. CDR3 coding DNA: TGTGCCAGCAGTGCGACAGGGGGTCAGCCCCAGCATTTT. Translating gives CASSATGGQPQHF.

The genes are TRBV20-1 and TRBJ1-2, with 7 bases matching TRBD1. The CDR3 is 15 amino acids. Per the germline V gene, CDR1 is DFQATT and CDR2 is SNEGSKA (reference sequence). V lost 3 bases, J lost 2 bases, and 9 bases stayed unmatched. The CDR3 sequence is CSARLNRGQNYGYTF. The CDR3, as DNA: TGCAGTGCTAGGCTTAATAGGGGGCAAAACTATGGCTACACCTTC.

Concerning this clonotype: A much larger clonotype is one base distant, so this may be a read error. J is TRBJ2-5 and V is TRBV20-1; D not certain. The end of the DNA is better explained by TRBJ2-4, so the J call may be wrong. Germline V gene sequence: CDR1 DFQATT, CDR2 SNEGSKA (reference sequence). The CDR3 consists of 13 residues. The DNA of the CDR3 is TGCAGTCCGCACCAGGCGAACAAAAGCATTCAGTACTTC. It yields the protein CSPHQANKSIQYF.

This clonotype turned up a few times. This CDR3 is CASSYSGGASSQPQHF. The DNA of the CDR3 is TGTGCCAGCAGTTACTCCGGCGGGGCTTCGAGTCAGCCCCAGCATTTT. The chain has TRBV6-6 and TRBJ1-5; D might be TRBD1 (5 bases). The CDR3 is made up of 16 amino acids. Germline V lookup: CDR1 MNHNY, CDR2 SVGAGI (reference sequence). Trimming stripped 0 bases from V and 6 bases from J, with 15 bases between.

Notes on this clonotype: This sequence may be a read error, since a much larger clone differs from it by one base. The chain links TRBV7-2 to TRBJ2-7; 13 positions match TRBD2. Germline trimming cut 5 bases from V and 7 bases from J; bases unmatched to any gene: 8. Germline V CDR1 and CDR2: SGHTA, FQGNSA. The length of the CDR3 is 15 residues. DNA for the CDR3: TGTGCCAGCAGCCCGTGGACTAGCGGGGGATCTGAGCAGTACTTC. Amino acids: CASSPWTSGGSEQYF.

Concerning this clonotype: A single base separates this from a much larger clone, so it may be a read error. The chain combines TRBV29-1 with TRBJ1-2; D is possibly TRBD1 (6 bases). Trimming removed 0 bases from V and 12 bases from J, with 17 bases in between. The CDR3 is 13 residues long. CDR1 and CDR2 (germline): SQVTM, ANQGSEA. The CDR3 sequence: CSVEERHGGGHTF. The CDR3 nucleotides read TGCAGCGTTGAAGAGAGGCACGGGGGCGGCCACACCTTC.

The table lists this clonotype with many counts. The genes are TRBV20-1 and TRBJ2-7; unclear D gene. Between the trimmed V and J ends, which lost 6 bases and 6 bases, there was a span of 12 bases. Germline-derived CDR1 and CDR2 are DFQATT and SNEGSKA (reference sequence). The CDR3 runs 11 residues. The CDR3: CSAPLGSEQYF. The CDR3 DNA follows: TGCAGTGCACCCCTAGGCTCCGAGCAGTACTTC.

The chain links TRBV12-5 to TRBJ2-6; D possibly corresponds to TRBD1 (6 bases). V lost 1 base to trimming and J lost 8 bases, with 12 bases between them. CDR1 LGHNT and CDR2 FRNRAP come from the germline V gene. The CDR3 runs 15 residues. Written as DNA, the CDR3 is TGTGCTAGTGGTTTGGGTCACAGGGAGTCCAACGTCCTGACTTTC. Its translation is CASGLGHRESNVLTF.

This clonotype was seen at least ten times. V usage is TRBV9 and J usage is TRBJ2-5, with a possible D match to TRBD2 (6 bases). Deletions cut 4 bases from V and 3 bases from J, with 16 bases between. Germline loops: CDR1 SGDLS, CDR2 YYNGEE. This CDR3 has 15 residues. The CDR3 is CASSPEGRVEETQYF. The CDR3 coding sequence is TGTGCCAGCAGCCCGGAGGGCAGGGTGGAAGAGACCCAGTACTTC.

With regard to this clonotype: A much larger clone differs from this one at a single base, so this may be a read error. The J gene is TRBJ2-1, the V gene TRBV12-5, with TRBD1 matching over 8 bases. This CDR3 region has 16 residues. Per the germline V gene, CDR1 is LGHNT and CDR2 is FRNRAP. The J segment lost 8 bases and the V segment lost 1 base, leaving 10 bases of the junction unmatched. CDR3 DNA sequence: TGTGCTAGTGGTTTGGCCCCACAGGGGGTGAGATATGAGCAGTTCTTC. Translation gives CASGLAPQGVRYEQFF.

The chain carries TRBV5-1 and TRBJ2-3; 8 bases agree with TRBD2. The CDR3 totals 14 residues. Germline V gene sequence: CDR1 SGHRS, CDR2 YFSETQ. The J segment lost 5 bases and the V segment lost 0 bases, leaving 2 bases of the junction unmatched. The chain's CDR3 is CASSLGGTRDTQYF. In DNA, the CDR3 is TGCGCCAGCAGCTTGGGTGGGACTAGAGATACGCAGTATTTT.

V is TRBV7-9 and J is TRBJ1-2; TRBD1 agrees at 10 bases. V lost 4 bases to trimming and J lost 6 bases; unmatched junction nucleotides: 11. CDR3 length: 16 residues. CDR1 and CDR2 from the germline V gene are SEHNR and FQNEAQ (reference sequence). The CDR3 nucleotides are TGTGCCAGCAGCTCAGAGACAGGGGGCGATGACGATGGCTACACCTTC. Translating it yields CASSSETGGDDDGYTF.

Worth noting for this clonotype: With a much larger clone just one base away, this may be a read error. The chain has TRBV9 and TRBJ1-1; no clear D. The CDR3 length is 14 residues. The germline CDR1 and CDR2 sequences are SGDLS and YYNGEE. The CDR3 DNA sequence: TGTGCCGGCAGCGGTTCCCAAGGGATCACTGAAGCTTTCTTT. Translated, it gives CAGSGSQGITEAFF.

This clonotype has just a few counts. This chain uses TRBV30 with TRBJ1-1, with TRBD1 as a possible D gene (6 bases). CDR3 length: 14 amino acids. Trimming left V 5 bases short and J 5 bases short, with 18 bases between. Germline V gives CDR1 GTSNPN, CDR2 SVGIG (reference sequence). This CDR3 is CAWGPQGERTEAFF. In DNA, the CDR3 is TGTGCCTGGGGACCACAGGGAGAGAGGACTGAAGCTTTCTTT.

The gene calls are TRBV5-6 and TRBJ2-1; D assignment may be TRBD1 or TRBD2 (5 bases each). Germline assignment: CDR1 SGHDT and CDR2 YYEEEE. Trimming took off 2 bases at V and 13 bases at J, with 22 bases between the two ends. The CDR3 runs to 15 residues. The CDR3 reads CASSLHGELGETQFF. The CDR3 DNA follows: TGTGCCAGCAGCTTACACGGGGAGCTGGGGGAGACCCAGTTCTTC.

Ten or more counts support this clonotype. The chain joins TRBV6-2 or TRBV6-3 to TRBJ2-7, with a possible D match to TRBD1 (5 bases). The CDR3 length is 14 residues. Trimming pared 6 bases from V and 2 bases from J, leaving 14 bases between. Germline-derived CDR1 and CDR2 are MNHEY and SVGEGT. CDR3 in DNA: TGTGCCAGCAGACCCGACAGTCCTACCTACGAGCAGTACTTC. It translates to CASRPDSPTYEQYF.

This clonotype was seen ten or more times. With a much larger clone just one base away, this may be a read error. The J gene is TRBJ2-7, the V gene TRBV7-2, with 8 bases identical to TRBD1. The CDR3 is 15 amino acids. J gave up 3 bases and V 1 base, and 5 bases lay outside the gene matches. In germline, CDR1 is SGHTA, CDR2 FQGNSA. This chain's CDR3 is CASSLGGTGLYEQYF. The CDR3 DNA is TGTGCCAGCAGCTTAGGGGGGACAGGTCTCTACGAGCAGTACTTC.

This clonotype has a count of ten or more. V and J are TRBV3-1 and TRBJ1-1, with D perhaps TRBD1 (6 bases). This CDR3 has 16 amino acids. Looked up from germline, CDR1 is LGHDT and CDR2 is YNNKEL (reference sequence). V lost 1 base, J lost 3 bases, and 15 bases lay in between. The CDR3 DNA sequence: TGTGCCAGCAGCCAAGGGGACACCAGAGGGTACACTGAAGCTTTCTTT. Translating gives CASSQGDTRGYTEAFF.

The table lists this clonotype with a few counts. The V and J genes are TRBV12-5 and TRBJ1-1; TRBD1 aligns across 10 bases. Germline loops: CDR1 LGHNT, CDR2 FRNRAP. The CDR3 is 16 amino acids. Trimming cost V 0 bases and J 4 bases; bases outside gene matches: 5. The CDR3 region is CASGLVTGTGATEAFF. CDR3 in DNA: TGTGCTAGTGGTTTGGTCACGGGGACAGGGGCCACTGAAGCTTTCTTT. Full variable domain (rest looked up from reference TRBV12-5 and TRBJ1-1): DARVTQTPRHKVTEMGQEVTMRCQPILGHNTVFWYRQTMMQGLELLAYFRNRAPLDDSGMPKDRFSAEMPDATLATLKIQPSEPRDSAVYFCASGLVTGTGATEAFFGQGTRLTVV.

This clonotype has ten or more counts. This chain uses TRBV9 with TRBJ2-5; D is possibly TRBD1 (5 bases). CDR3 length equals 16 residues. Germline V gene lookup returns CDR1 SGDLS and CDR2 YYNGEE. Between the trimmed V and J ends, which lost 0 bases and 4 bases, there was a span of 16 bases. DNA of the CDR3: TGTGCCAGCAGCGTAGGGGTGGGCAGGGCAATAGAGACCCAGTACTTC. This translates into CASSVGVGRAIETQYF.

This sequence joins TRBV20-1 and TRBJ1-5, with 7 bases identical to TRBD1. The CDR3 has 14 amino acids. The germline gives CDR1 DFQATT, CDR2 SNEGSKA (reference sequence). V lost 6 bases, J lost 3 bases, and 8 bases stayed unmatched. The CDR3 nucleotides are TGCAGTGCCAGACAGGGACAGTACAATCAGCCCCAGCATTTT. Amino acids: CSARQGQYNQPQHF.